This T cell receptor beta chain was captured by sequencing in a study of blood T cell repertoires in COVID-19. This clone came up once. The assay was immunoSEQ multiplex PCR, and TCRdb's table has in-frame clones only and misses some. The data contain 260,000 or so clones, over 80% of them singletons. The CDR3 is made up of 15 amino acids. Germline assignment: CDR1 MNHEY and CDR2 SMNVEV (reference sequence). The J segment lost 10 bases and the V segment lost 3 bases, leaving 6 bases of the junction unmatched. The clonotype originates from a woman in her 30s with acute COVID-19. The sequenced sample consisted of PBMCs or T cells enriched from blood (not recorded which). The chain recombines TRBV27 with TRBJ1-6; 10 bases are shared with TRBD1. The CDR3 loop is CASSFLGTGESPLHF. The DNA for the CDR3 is TGTGCCAGCAGTTTTTTGGGGACAGGGGAATCACCCCTCCACTTT.